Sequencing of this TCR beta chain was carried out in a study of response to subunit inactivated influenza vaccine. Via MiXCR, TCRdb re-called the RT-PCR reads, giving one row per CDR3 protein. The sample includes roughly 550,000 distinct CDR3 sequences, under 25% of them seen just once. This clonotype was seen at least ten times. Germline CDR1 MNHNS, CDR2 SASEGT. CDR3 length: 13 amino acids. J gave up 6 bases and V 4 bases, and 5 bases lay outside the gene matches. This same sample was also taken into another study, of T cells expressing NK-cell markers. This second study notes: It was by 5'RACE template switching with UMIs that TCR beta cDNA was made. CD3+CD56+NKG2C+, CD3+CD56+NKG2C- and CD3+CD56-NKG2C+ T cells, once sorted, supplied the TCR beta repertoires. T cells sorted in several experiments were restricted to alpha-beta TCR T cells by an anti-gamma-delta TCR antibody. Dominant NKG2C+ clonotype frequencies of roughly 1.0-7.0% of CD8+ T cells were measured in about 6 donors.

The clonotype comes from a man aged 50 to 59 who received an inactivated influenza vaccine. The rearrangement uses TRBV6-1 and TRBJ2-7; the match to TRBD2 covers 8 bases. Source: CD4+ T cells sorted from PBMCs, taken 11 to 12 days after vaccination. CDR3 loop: CASSAGLAGEQYF. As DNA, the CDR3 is TGTGCCAGCAGTGCCGGACTAGCCGGCGAGCAGTACTTC.